The 6 T cell receptor beta chains given below trace back to one sample, sequenced in a study of T cells in Graves' hyperthyroidism and ophthalmopathy. RNA transcripts served as the template for amplifying TCR beta CDR3 regions. HTBI primers were employed in a first-round RT-PCR of the TCR CDR3. TCRdb reprocessed the multiplex PCR reads via MiXCR and lists one record per CDR3 protein. The profile shows some 400,000 distinct CDR3 sequences, more than 11% of them singletons. The material sequenced was blood. All receptors derive from a woman between 55 and 75 years old with Graves' hyperthyroidism.

CDR3 amino acids: CAIRLAGTNEQFF. The CDR3 DNA is TGTGCCATCAGACTAGCGGGAACCAATGAGCAGTTCTTC. V gene TRBV10-3 combines with J gene TRBJ2-1; 10 bases line up with TRBD2. The junction had 2 bases not matched to a gene; V was cut back by 6 bases and J by 6 bases. Per germline, CDR1 ENHRY and CDR2 SYGVKD. This CDR3 is 13 amino acids long.

The sample holds a few counts of this clonotype. The chain uses TRBV12-3 or TRBV12-4 and TRBJ1-4, with D possibly matching TRBD1 (6 bases). Trimming removed 5 bases at V and 6 bases at J, with 16 bases between. This CDR3 contains 15 residues. As DNA, the CDR3 is TGTGCCAGCAGTGAAGACAGGAACGGGGATGAAAAACTGTTTTTT. Translated: CASSEDRNGDEKLFF.

This rearrangement joins TRBV19 to TRBJ2-1, with D possibly being TRBD1 or TRBD2 (6 bases each). The length of the CDR3 is 15 residues. CDR1 and CDR2 from the germline V gene are LNHDA and SQIVND (reference sequence). V was pared by 2 bases and J by 8 bases, with 16 bases between. The CDR3 spells CASSIPGAAKDEQFF. CDR3 coding DNA: TGTGCCAGTAGTATACCGGGGGCGGCAAAAGATGAGCAGTTCTTC.

This clonotype came up a few times. This chain links TRBV20-1 with TRBJ2-7; TRBD2 matches at 9 bases. This CDR3 contains 15 residues. Trimming cost V 3 bases and J 2 bases; bases outside gene matches: 8. CDR1 DFQATT and CDR2 SNEGSKA come from the germline V gene (reference sequence). For the CDR3, the DNA is TGCAGTGCTAGTCCCGGACTAGCGAAAACCTACGAGCAGTACTTC. This codes for CSASPGLAKTYEQYF.

The chain employs TRBV20-1 and TRBJ1-4; D might be TRBD1 (6 bases). The CDR3 length is 15 residues. Germline assignment: CDR1 DFQATT and CDR2 SNEGSKA (reference sequence). The V and J ends lost 4 bases and 4 bases respectively, with 16 bases between them. The CDR3 is CSAKGAGASNEKLFF. Here the CDR3 DNA reads TGCAGTGCTAAAGGCGCGGGGGCGAGTAATGAAAAACTGTTTTTT.

Many counts were recorded for this clonotype. The chain is built from TRBV2 and TRBJ1-1, with D uncertain. Trimming took off 5 bases at V and 4 bases at J, with 5 bases between the two ends. CDR3 length: 11 residues. Germline lookup yields CDR1 SNHLY and CDR2 FYNNEI. The CDR3 loop reads CASSYSTEAFF. The CDR3 region has the DNA TGTGCCAGCAGTTATTCCACTGAAGCTTTCTTT.